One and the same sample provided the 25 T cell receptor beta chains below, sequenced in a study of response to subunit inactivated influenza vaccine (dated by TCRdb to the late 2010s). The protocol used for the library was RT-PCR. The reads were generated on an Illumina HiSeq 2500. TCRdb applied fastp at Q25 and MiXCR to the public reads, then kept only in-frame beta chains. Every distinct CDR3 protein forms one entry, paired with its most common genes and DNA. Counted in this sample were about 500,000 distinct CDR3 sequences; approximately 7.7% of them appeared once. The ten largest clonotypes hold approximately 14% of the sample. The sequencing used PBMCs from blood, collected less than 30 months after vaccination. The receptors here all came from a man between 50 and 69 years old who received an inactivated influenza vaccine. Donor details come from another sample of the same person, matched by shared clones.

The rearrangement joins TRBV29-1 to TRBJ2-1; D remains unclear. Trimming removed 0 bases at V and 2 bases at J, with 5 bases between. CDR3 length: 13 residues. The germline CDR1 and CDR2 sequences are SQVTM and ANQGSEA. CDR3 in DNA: TGCAGCGTTGAAGATTGGCCCTACAATGAGCAGTTCTTC. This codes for CSVEDWPYNEQFF.

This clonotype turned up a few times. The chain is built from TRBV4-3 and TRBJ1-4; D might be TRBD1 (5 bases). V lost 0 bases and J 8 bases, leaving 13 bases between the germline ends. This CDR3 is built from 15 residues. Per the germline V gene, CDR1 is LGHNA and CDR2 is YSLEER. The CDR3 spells CASSQDRGVSEKLFF. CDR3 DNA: TGCGCCAGCAGCCAAGATCGGGGGGTGTCGGAAAAACTGTTTTTT.

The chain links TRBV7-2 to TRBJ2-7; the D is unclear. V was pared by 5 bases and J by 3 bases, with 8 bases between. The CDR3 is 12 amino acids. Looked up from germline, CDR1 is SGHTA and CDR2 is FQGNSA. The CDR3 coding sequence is TGTGCCAGCAGCCCAGACAACTACGAGCAGTACTTC. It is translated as CASSPDNYEQYF.

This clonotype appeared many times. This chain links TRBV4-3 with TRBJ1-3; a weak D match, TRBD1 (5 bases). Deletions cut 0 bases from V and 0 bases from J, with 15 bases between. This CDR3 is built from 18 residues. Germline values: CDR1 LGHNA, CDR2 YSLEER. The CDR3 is CASSQDWPPGSSGNTIYF. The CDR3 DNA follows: TGCGCCAGCAGCCAAGATTGGCCCCCAGGGAGCTCTGGAAACACCATATATTTT.

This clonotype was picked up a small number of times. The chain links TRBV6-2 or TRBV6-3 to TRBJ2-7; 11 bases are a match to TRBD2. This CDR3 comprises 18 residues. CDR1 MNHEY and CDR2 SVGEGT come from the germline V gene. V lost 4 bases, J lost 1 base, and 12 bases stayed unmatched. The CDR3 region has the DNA TGTGCCAGCAGTTCGATCGTCAGTGGGACTAGCGGTTCCTACGAGCAGTACTTC. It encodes CASSSIVSGTSGSYEQYF.

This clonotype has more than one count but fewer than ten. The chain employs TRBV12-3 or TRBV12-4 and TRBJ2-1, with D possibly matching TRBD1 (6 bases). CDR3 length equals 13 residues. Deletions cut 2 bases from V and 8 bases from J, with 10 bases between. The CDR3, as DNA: TGTGCCAGCAGTTTAACAGGGCAGGATGAGCAGTTCTTC. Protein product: CASSLTGQDEQFF.

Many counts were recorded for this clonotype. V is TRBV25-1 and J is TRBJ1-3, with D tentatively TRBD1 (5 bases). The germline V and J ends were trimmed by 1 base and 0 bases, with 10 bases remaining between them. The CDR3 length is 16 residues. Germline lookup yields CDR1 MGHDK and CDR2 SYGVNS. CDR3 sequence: CASSELGVSSGNTIYF. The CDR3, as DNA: TGTGCCAGCAGTGAATTGGGGGTCAGCTCTGGAAACACCATATATTTT.

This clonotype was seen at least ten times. For the CDR3, the DNA is TGCGCCAGCAGCTTGGAGCATTGGACAGAGGGCACAGATACGCAGTATTTT. Amino acid sequence: CASSLEHWTEGTDTQYF. The chain employs TRBV5-1 and TRBJ2-3, with D perhaps TRBD1 (6 bases). Trimming removed 0 bases at V and 1 base at J, with 15 bases between. The CDR3 runs to 17 residues. Germline V gene lookup returns CDR1 SGHRS and CDR2 YFSETQ.

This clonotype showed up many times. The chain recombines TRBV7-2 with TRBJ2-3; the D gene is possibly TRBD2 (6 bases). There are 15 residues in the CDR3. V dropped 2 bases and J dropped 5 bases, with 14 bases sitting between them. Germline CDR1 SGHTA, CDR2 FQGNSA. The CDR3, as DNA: TGTGCCAGCAGCTTATACCCGGGAGCGGTAGATACGCAGTATTTT. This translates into CASSLYPGAVDTQYF. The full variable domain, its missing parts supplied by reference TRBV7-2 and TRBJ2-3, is GAGVSQSPSNKVTEKGKDVELRCDPISGHTALYWYRQSLGQGLEFLIYFQGNSAPDKSGLPSDRFSAERTGGSVSTLTIQRTQQEDSAVYLCASSLYPGAVDTQYFGPGTRLTVL.

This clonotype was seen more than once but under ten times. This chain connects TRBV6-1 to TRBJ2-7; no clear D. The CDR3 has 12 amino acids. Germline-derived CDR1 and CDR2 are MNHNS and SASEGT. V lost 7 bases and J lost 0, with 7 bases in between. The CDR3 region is CASNRFSYEQYF. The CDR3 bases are TGTGCCAGCAACAGATTCTCCTACGAGCAGTACTTC.

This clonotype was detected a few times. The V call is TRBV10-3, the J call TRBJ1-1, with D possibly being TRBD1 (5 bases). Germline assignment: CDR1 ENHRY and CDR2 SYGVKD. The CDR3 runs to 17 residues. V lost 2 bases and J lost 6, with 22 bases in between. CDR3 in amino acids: CAISEGPGLGGWAEAFF. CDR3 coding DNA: TGTGCCATCAGTGAGGGCCCAGGGTTAGGCGGATGGGCTGAAGCTTTCTTT.

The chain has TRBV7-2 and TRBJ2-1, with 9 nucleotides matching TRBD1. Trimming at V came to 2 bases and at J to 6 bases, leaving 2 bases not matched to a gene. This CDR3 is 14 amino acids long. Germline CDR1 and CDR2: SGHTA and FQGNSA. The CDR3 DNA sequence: TGTGCCAGCAGCTTAAACAGGGGGCCCAATGAGCAGTTCTTC. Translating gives CASSLNRGPNEQFF.

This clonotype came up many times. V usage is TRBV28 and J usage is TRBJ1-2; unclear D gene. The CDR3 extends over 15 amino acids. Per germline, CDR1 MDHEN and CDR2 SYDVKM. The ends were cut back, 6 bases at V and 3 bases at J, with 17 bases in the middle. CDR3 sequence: CASSNTESIDYGYTF. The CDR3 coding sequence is TGTGCCAGCAGCAATACAGAGAGTATTGACTATGGCTACACCTTC.

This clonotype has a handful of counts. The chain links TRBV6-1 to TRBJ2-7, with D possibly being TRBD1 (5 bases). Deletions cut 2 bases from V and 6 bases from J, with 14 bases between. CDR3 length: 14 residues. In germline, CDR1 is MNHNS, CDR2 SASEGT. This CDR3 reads CASSERGRVAEQYF. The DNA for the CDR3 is TGTGCCAGCAGTGAAAGGGGCAGGGTTGCCGAGCAGTACTTC.

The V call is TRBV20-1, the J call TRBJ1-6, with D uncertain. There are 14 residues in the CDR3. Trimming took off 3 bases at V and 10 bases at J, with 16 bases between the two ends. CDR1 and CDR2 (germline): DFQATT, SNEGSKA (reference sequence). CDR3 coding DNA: TGCAGTGCTAGTGCCGGGAAGTTGGGCTCACCCCTCCACTTT. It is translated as CSASAGKLGSPLHF.

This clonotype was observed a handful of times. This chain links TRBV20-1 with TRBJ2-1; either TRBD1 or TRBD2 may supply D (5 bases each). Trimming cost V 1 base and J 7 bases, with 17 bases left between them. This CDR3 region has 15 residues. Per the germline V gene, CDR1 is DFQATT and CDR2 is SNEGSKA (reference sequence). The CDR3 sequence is CSARAPARGANEQFF. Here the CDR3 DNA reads TGCAGTGCTAGAGCCCCCGCCCGAGGGGCGAATGAGCAGTTCTTC.

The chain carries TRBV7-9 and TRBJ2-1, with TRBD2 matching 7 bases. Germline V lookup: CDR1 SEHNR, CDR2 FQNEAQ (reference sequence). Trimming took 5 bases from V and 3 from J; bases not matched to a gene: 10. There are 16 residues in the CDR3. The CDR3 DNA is TGTGCCAGCAGCGATCCCGGGACTACTGACTACAATGAGCAGTTCTTC. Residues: CASSDPGTTDYNEQFF. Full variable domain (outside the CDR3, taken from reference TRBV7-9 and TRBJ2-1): DTGVSQNPRHKITKRGQNVTFRCDPISEHNRLYWYRQTLGQGPEFLTYFQNEAQLEKSRLLSDRFSAERPKGSFSTLEIQRTEQGDSAMYLCASSDPGTTDYNEQFFGPGTRLTVL.

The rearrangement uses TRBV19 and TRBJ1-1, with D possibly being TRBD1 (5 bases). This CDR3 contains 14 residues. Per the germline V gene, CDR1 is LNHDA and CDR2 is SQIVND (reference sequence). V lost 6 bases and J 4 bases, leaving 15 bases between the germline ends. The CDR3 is CASRAGTTRTEAFF. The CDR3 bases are TGTGCCAGTAGAGCCGGGACCACCCGCACTGAAGCTTTCTTT.

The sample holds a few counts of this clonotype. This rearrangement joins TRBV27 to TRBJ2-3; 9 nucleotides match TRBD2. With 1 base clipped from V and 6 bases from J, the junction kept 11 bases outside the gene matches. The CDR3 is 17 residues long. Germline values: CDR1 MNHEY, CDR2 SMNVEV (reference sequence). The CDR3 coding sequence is TGTGCCAGCAGTTTATGGGGCGGGAGGGAGCAGGGGGATACGCAGTATTTT. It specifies CASSLWGGREQGDTQYF.

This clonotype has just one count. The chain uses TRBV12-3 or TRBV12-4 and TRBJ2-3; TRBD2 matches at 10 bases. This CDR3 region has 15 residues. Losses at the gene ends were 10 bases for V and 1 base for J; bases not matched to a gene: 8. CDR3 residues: CANSLGLAGTDTQYF. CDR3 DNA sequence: TGTGCCAACAGCCTAGGACTAGCGGGCACAGATACGCAGTATTTT.

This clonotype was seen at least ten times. The CDR3 nucleotides read TGTGCCAGCAGTTCCCCAGGGAGAGGCTATGGCTACACCTTC. This sequence encodes CASSSPGRGYGYTF. V gene TRBV28 combines with J gene TRBJ1-2, with D perhaps matching TRBD1 (5 bases). The CDR3 covers 14 residues. Germline CDR1 reads MDHEN; CDR2 reads SYDVKM. Deletions cut 4 bases from V and 4 bases from J, with 13 bases between.

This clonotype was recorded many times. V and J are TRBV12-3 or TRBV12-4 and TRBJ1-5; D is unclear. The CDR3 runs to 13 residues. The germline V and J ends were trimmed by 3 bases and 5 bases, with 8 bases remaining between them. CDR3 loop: CASSLAQDQPQHF. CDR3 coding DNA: TGTGCCAGCAGTTTGGCGCAGGATCAGCCCCAGCATTTT.

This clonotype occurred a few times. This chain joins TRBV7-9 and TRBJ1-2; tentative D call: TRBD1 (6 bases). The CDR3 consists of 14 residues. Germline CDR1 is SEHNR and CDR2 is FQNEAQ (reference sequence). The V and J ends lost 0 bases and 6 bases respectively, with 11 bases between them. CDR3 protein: CASSLAGPGDGYTF. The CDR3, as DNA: TGTGCCAGCAGCTTAGCTGGCCCAGGGGATGGCTACACCTTC.

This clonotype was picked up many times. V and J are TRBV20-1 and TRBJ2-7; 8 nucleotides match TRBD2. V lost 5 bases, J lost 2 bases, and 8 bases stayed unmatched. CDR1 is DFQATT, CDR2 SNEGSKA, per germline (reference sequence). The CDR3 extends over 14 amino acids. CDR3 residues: CSAGLSGTTYEQYF. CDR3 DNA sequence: TGCAGTGCTGGCCTTAGCGGGACCACCTACGAGCAGTACTTC.

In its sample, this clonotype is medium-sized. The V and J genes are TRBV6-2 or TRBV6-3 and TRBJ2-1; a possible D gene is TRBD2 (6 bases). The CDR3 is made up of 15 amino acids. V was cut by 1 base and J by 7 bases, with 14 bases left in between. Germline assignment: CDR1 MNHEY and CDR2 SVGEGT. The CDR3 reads CASSYLAEGENEQFF. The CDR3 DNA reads TGTGCCAGCAGTTACTTAGCGGAGGGCGAGAATGAGCAGTTCTTC.